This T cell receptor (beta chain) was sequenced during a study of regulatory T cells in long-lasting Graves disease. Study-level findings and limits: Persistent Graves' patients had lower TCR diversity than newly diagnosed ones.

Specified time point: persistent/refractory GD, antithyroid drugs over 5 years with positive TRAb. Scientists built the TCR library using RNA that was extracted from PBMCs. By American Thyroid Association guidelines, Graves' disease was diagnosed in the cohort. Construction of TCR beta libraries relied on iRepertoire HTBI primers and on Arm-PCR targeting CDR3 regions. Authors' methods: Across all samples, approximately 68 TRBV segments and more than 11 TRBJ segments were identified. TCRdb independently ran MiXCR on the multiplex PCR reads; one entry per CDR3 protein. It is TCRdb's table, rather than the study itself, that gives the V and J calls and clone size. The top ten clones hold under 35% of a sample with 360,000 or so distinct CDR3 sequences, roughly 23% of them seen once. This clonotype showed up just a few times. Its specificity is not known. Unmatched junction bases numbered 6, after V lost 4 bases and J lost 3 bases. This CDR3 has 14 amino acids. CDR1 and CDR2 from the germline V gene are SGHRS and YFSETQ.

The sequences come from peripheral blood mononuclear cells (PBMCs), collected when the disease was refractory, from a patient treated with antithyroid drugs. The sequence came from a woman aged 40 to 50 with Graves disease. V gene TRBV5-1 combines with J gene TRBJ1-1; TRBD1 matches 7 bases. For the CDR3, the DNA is TGCGCCAGCAGCACAGGGGTGTGGGACACTGAAGCTTTCTTT. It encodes CASSTGVWDTEAFF.